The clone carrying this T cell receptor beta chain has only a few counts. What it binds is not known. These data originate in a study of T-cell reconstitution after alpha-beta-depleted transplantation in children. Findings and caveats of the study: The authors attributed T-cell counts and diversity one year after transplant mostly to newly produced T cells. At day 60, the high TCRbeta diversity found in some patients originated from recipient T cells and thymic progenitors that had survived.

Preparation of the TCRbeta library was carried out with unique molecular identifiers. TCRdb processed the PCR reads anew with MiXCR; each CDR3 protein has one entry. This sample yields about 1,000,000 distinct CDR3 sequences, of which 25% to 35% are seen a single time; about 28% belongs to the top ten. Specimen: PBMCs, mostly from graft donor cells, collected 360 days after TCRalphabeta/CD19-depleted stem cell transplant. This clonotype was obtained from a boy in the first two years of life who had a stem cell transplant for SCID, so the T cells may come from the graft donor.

The CDR3 DNA reads TGTGCCAGCAGCCGCCCCACAGGACTCAATCAGCCCCAGCATTTT. Amino acids: CASSRPTGLNQPQHF. The chain employs TRBV28 and TRBJ1-5, with D tentatively TRBD1 (5 bases). The CDR3 totals 15 residues. Germline lookup yields CDR1 MDHEN and CDR2 SYDVKM. Trimming shortened V by 6 bases and J by 3 bases, and 15 bases separated the two germline ends.